Here is one TCR beta chain with its context. Its target is not known. CDR1 is MNHEY, CDR2 SVGEGT, per germline. This CDR3 spans 15 amino acids. The germline V and J ends were trimmed by 2 bases and 0 bases, with 8 bases remaining between them. From blood CD8+ and CD4+ T cells, the TCR beta chain was sequenced. CD8+ and CD4+ T cells were negatively isolated; TEMRA cells were FACS-enriched. The data originate from a study of CD8 T cells in Susac syndrome. Findings and limits, study-wide: The study acknowledged a relatively small number of individuals in its TCR sequencing and HLA analysis.

An amount of RNA that ranged from 0.5 to 1 ug was reverse transcribed with random hexamers. It was immunoSEQ multiplex PCR that amplified TCR beta CDR3 across 54 Vbeta and 13 Jbeta. TCRdb re-called the immunoSEQ multiplex PCR reads with MiXCR, one entry per CDR3 protein. The sample yields approximately 70,000 distinct CDR3 sequences, just under 95% seen once. The gene calls are TRBV6-2 or TRBV6-3 and TRBJ2-1, with D unresolved. The sample consisted of CD8+ T cells from PBMCs. The sequence was collected from a human donor in good health. The CDR3: CASSYVGTSYNEQFF. For the CDR3, the DNA is TGTGCCAGCAGTTACGTGGGCACCTCCTACAATGAGCAGTTCTTC.